The rows below give T cell receptor beta chains drawn from one sample of a study of CD8 T cells in Susac syndrome. In TCRdb, the immunoSEQ multiplex PCR reads were re-called with MiXCR into one record per CDR3 protein. Among 150,000 or so distinct CDR3 sequences, roughly 94% were seen once, and the ten largest hold 0.065% to 0.1%. Sequencing input: CD4+ T cells from PBMCs. The source is a human donor in good health. Both conserved end residues are part of each CDR3. Where a row states a size, it is once, few, many or the class of an expanded clone; other rows omit it.

13,.,TRBV7-9,TRBJ2-7,CASSLHGGDEQYF
13,once,TRBV20-1,TRBJ1-2,CSARPGQSDGYTF
15,once,TRBV28,TRBJ2-2,CASTSPGGPGGELFF
13,.,TRBV10-1,TRBJ2-1,CASSEGSYNEQFF
14,.,TRBV20-1,TRBJ1-3,CSAREGGRGNTIYF
13,.,TRBV7-9,TRBJ2-7,CASSSWAANEQYF
14,.,TRBV20-1,TRBJ2-5,CSAHPMGSQETQYF
15,.,TRBV12-3/TRBV12-4,TRBJ2-3,CASSFYRGSTDTQYF
15,.,TRBV3-1,TRBJ2-5,CASSPTGRSWETQYF
13,.,TRBV18,TRBJ1-1,CASSPPIGNEAFF
14,once,TRBV5-1,TRBJ2-7,CASRRDGSSYEQYF
15,.,TRBV7-9,TRBJ1-4,CATTPSQGHNEKLFF
13,.,TRBV10-1,TRBJ2-5,CASSDSRDETQYF
15,.,TRBV5-1,TRBJ1-5,CASSWGTTTNQPQHF
15,few,TRBV6-2/TRBV6-3,TRBJ2-1,CASSPLAGATNEQFF
12,.,TRBV19,TRBJ2-2,CASSIFTGELFF
15,.,TRBV2,TRBJ2-1,CASSVSRGDSNEQFF
13,.,TRBV20-1,TRBJ1-5,CSAKGPGNQPQHF
12,once,TRBV27,TRBJ2-7,CASSQYRGEQYF
13,.,TRBV28,TRBJ1-4,CATRGRGSEKLFF
12,.,TRBV11-2,TRBJ2-3,CASSPRESTQYF
15,.,TRBV25-1,TRBJ2-7,CASSIASGSRGEQYF
12,.,TRBV30,TRBJ2-2,CALGQGAGELFF
12,.,TRBV5-6,TRBJ1-1,CASSLERNEAFF
12,.,TRBV7-3,TRBJ2-1,CASSLNRDEQFF
14,.,TRBV6-2/TRBV6-3,TRBJ2-5,CASSYYTPQETQYF
13,once,TRBV20-1,TRBJ2-7,CSAGGQGVYEQYF
13,.,TRBV6-1,TRBJ2-5,CASSEALRGTQYF
13,.,TRBV2,TRBJ1-1,CASRVIMNTEAFF
13,.,TRBV7-8,TRBJ2-1,CASSSTGPKEQFF
12,.,TRBV6-6,TRBJ2-7,CASSSLSYEQYF
14,.,TRBV20-1,TRBJ1-6,CSARDPAGNSPLHF
13,few,TRBV12-3/TRBV12-4,TRBJ1-5,CASSLQGNQPQHF
17,.,TRBV20-1,TRBJ2-3,CSARGLTPGQGTDTQYF
17,.,TRBV5-1,TRBJ2-5,CASSLAYGQGVRETQYF
15,once,TRBV7-3,TRBJ2-3,CASSTRTGSTDTQYF
14,few,TRBV2,TRBJ1-2,CASRWTEANYGYTF
13,few,TRBV2,TRBJ2-3,CASSAPFTDTQYF
13,.,TRBV6-5,TRBJ1-1,CASSLDRTTEAFF
16,.,TRBV28,TRBJ2-7,CASRSTGTGSSYEQYF
13,.,TRBV2,TRBJ2-2,CASSGRVTGELFF
15,.,TRBV6-5,TRBJ2-5,CASRRGTAIPETQYF
17,.,TRBV28,TRBJ2-6,CASTPRAGSKGANVLTF
16,.,TRBV20-1,TRBJ1-1,CSARDPAGHLDTEAFF
18,.,TRBV6-5,TRBJ2-7,CASSYSLLWGQGNGEQYF
13,.,TRBV4-3,TRBJ1-2,CASSPQGGYGYTF
14,.,TRBV7-3,TRBJ1-1,CASSSKGSQDEAFF
14,.,TRBV18,TRBJ2-3,CASSPWGAGDTQYF
14,.,TRBV7-8,TRBJ1-1,CASSRDSLPTEAFF
15,.,TRBV5-4,TRBJ1-2,CASSSREQGSYGYTF
12,.,TRBV29-1,TRBJ2-1,CSTVAGGWWQFF
13,.,TRBV28,TRBJ2-5,CASRTGPSETQYF
13,.,TRBV5-1,TRBJ2-7,CASSLTTSYEQYF
18,.,TRBV3-1,TRBJ2-7,CASSQGPVGGTISYEQYF
16,.,TRBV10-2,TRBJ2-5,CASSESLGGNQETQYF
12,.,TRBV19,TRBJ1-2,CASTNRVYGYTF
17,.,TRBV5-1,TRBJ1-2,CASSHGTGFLENYGYTF
13,.,TRBV20-1,TRBJ2-1,CSSGTSGYNEQFF
15,.,TRBV5-1,TRBJ2-1,CASTVTRDSYNEQFF